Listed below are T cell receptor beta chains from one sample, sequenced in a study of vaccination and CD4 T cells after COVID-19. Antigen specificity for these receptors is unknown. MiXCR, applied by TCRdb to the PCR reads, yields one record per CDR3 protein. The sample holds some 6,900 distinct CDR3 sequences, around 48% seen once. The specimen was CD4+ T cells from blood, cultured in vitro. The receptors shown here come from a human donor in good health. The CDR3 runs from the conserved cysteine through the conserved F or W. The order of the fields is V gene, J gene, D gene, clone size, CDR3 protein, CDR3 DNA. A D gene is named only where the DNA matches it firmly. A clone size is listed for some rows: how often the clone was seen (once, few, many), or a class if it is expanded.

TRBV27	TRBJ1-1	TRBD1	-	CASSLGTGGNTEAFF	TGTGCCAGCAGTTTGGGGACAGGGGGAAACACTGAAGCTTTCTTT
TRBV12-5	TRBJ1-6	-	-	CASSDYNSPLHF	TGTGCTAGTAGCGATTATAATTCACCCCTCCACTTT
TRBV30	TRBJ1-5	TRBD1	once	CAWGQGSNQPQHF	TGTGCCTGGGGACAGGGGTCTAATCAGCCCCAGCATTTT
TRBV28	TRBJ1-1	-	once	CASKPLRDTEAFF	TGTGCCAGTAAACCTTTGAGGGATACTGAAGCTTTCTTT
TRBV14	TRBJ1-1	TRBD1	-	CASSLATGEGTEAFF	TGTGCCAGCAGCCTAGCCACAGGGGAGGGGACTGAAGCTTTCTTT
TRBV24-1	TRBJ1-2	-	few	CATSDRDRSYGYTF	TGTGCCACCAGTGACCGAGACAGGAGCTATGGCTACACCTTC
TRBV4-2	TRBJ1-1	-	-	CASSPSWGTNTEAFF	TGTGCCAGCAGCCCTTCCTGGGGGACCAACACTGAAGCTTTCTTT
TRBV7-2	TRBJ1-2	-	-	CASRRSGAGYGYTF	TGTGCCAGCAGACGCTCGGGGGCCGGCTATGGCTACACCTTC
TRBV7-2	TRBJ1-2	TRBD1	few	CASSLVIGRGEGYTF	TGTGCCAGCAGCTTAGTAATTGGCAGGGGGGAGGGCTACACCTTC
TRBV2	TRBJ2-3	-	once	CASSLMDTQYF	TGTGCCAGCAGCCTCATGGATACGCAGTATTTT
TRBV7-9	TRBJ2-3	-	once	CASSRGDTGGTDTQYF	TGTGCCAGCAGCCGAGGGGACACCGGGGGCACAGATACGCAGTATTTT
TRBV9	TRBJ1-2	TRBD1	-	CASSVLDRASGGYTF	TGTGCCAGCAGCGTACTTGACAGGGCTTCGGGTGGCTACACCTTC
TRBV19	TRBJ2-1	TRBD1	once	CASSPRDSGHNEQFF	TGTGCCAGTAGCCCCCGGGACAGTGGACACAATGAGCAGTTCTTC
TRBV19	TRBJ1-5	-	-	CASSLLRQRNQPQHF	TGTGCCAGCAGTCTGCTGCGACAGAGAAATCAGCCCCAGCATTTT
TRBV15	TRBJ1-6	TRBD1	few	CATSSTGESSPLHF	TGTGCCACCAGCAGTACAGGGGAGAGTTCACCCCTCCACTTT
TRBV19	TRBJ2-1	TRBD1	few	CASSIEDREANEQFF	TGTGCCAGTAGTATAGAGGACAGGGAGGCAAATGAGCAGTTCTTC
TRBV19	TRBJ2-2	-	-	CASSVIGELFF	TGTGCCAGTAGTGTGATCGGGGAGCTGTTTTTT
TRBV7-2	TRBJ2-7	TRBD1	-	CASSVKGQGAGEQYF	TGTGCCAGCAGCGTAAAGGGACAGGGGGCTGGGGAGCAGTACTTC
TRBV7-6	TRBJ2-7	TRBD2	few	CASSIGTSGGLYEQYF	TGTGCCAGCAGCATAGGGACTAGCGGGGGACTCTACGAGCAGTACTTC
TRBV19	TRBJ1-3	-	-	CASPDRTGNTIYF	TGTGCCAGCCCGGACAGAACTGGAAACACCATATATTTT
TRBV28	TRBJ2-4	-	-	CASSSIRLAKNIQYF	TGTGCCAGCAGTTCGATCCGGCTAGCCAAAAACATTCAGTACTTC
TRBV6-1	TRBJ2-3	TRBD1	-	CASSRQGTRTDTQYF	TGTGCCAGCAGTCGACAGGGTACGAGGACAGATACGCAGTATTTT
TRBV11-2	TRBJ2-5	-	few	CASTRSGGTQYF	TGTGCCAGCACCCGAAGTGGAGGGACCCAGTACTTC
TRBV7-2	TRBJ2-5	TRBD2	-	CASSTRTSWEETQYF	TGTGCCAGCAGCACCCGGACTAGCTGGGAGGAGACCCAGTACTTC
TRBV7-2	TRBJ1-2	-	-	CASSLARLNNYGYTF	TGTGCCAGCAGCTTAGCGCGGCTCAATAACTATGGCTACACCTTC
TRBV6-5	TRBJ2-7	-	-	CASSYSTPLSSYEQYF	TGTGCCAGCAGTTACTCGACACCGCTTTCTTCCTACGAGCAGTACTTC
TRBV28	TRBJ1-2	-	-	CASMWATDYGYTF	TGTGCCAGCATGTGGGCAACCGACTATGGCTACACCTTC
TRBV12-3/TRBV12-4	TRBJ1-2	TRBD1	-	CASTPDRGLYGYTF	TGTGCCAGCACCCCGGACAGGGGCCTCTATGGCTACACCTTC
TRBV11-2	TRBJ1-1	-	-	CASSLGTAEAFF	TGTGCCAGCAGCTTAGGTACAGCCGAAGCTTTCTTT
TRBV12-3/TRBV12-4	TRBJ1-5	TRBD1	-	CASSQTGDPLNQPQHF	TGTGCCAGCAGTCAGACAGGGGACCCCCTCAATCAGCCCCAGCATTTT
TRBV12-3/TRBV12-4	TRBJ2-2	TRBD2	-	CASSLMAGGQIGELFF	TGTGCCAGCAGTTTAATGGCGGGAGGGCAGATCGGGGAGCTGTTTTTT
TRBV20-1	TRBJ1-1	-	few	CSAATGTGTIEAFF	TGCAGTGCAGCTACCGGGACCGGGACGATTGAAGCTTTCTTT
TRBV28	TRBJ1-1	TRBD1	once	CASSRPLDRAQGEAFF	TGTGCCAGCAGTCGCCCCCTAGACAGGGCCCAAGGAGAAGCTTTCTTT